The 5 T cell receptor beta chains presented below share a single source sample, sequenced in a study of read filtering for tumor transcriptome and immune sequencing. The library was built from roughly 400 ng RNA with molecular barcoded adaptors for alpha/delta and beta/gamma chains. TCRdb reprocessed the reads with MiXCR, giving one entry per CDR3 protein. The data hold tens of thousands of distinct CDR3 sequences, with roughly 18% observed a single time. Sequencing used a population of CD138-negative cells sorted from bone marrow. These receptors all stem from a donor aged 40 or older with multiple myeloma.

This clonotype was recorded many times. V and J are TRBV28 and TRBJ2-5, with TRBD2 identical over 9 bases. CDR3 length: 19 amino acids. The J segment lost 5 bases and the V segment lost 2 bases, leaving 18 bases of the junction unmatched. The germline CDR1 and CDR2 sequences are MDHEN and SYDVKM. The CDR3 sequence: CASSLIGLAGIDIGETQYF. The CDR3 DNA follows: TGTGCCAGCAGTTTAATCGGGCTAGCGGGAATCGATATAGGGGAGACCCAGTACTTC.

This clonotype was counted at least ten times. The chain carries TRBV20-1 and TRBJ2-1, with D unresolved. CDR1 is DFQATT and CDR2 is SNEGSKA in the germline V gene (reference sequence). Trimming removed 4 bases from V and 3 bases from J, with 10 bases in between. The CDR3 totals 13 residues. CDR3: CSANGPGYNEQFF. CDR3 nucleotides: TGCAGTGCTAACGGGCCCGGCTACAATGAGCAGTTCTTC.

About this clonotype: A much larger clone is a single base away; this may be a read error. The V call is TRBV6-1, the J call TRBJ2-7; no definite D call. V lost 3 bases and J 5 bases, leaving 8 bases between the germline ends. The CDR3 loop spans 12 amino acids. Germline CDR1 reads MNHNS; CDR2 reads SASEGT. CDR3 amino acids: CASSDVGDEQYF. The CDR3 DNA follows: TGTGCCAGCAGTGATGTCGGAGACGAGCAGTACTTC.

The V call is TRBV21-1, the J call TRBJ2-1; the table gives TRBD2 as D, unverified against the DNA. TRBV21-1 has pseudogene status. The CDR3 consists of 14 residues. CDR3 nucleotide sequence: TGTGCCAACTGGTCTAGCGGGGAGGTTAATGAGCAGTTCTTC. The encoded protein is CANWSSGEVNEQFF.

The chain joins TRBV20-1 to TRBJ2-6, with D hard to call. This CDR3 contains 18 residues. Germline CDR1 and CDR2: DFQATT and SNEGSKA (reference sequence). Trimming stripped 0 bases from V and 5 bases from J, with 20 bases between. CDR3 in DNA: TGCAGTGCTAGAGATAAAACAGACCCTTACTTGAGGGCCAACGTCCTGACTTTC. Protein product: CSARDKTDPYLRANVLTF.